The T cell receptor (beta chain) described here comes from a study of early T cells in non-severe SARS-CoV-2 infection. Notes on the study in general: There was a bias toward anti-spike CD8 responses in VDJdb matching, which missed private and CD4 specificities.

For this clonotype: Its antigen is undetermined.

TCRdb independently ran MiXCR on the 5' RACE reads; one entry per CDR3 protein. Of about 25,000 distinct CDR3 sequences listed, 4.5% to 7% are singletons. The V gene lost 3 bases and the J gene lost 8 bases, with 5 bases spanning the gap. This CDR3 is built from 11 residues. The germline V gene has CDR1 WSHSY and CDR2 SAAADI. The TCR originated in an adult who was a healthcare worker with PCR-confirmed SARS-CoV-2 infection or an uninfected control (not recorded which). Sequencing was performed on whole blood. The chain links TRBV10-2 to TRBJ2-1; D gene uncertain. The chain's CDR3 is CASSDGDEQFF. CDR3 DNA: TGCGCCAGCAGTGATGGGGATGAGCAGTTCTTC.